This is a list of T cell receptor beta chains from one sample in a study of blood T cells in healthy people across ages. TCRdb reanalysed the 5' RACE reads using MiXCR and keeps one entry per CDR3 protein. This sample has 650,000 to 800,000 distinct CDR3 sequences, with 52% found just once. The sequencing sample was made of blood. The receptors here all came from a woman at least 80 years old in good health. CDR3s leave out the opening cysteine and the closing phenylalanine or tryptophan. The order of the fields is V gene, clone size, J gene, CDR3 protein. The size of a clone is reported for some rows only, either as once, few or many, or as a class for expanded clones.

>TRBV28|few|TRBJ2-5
ASSLDSSGETQY
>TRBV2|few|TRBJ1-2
ASGGGSLGYGYT
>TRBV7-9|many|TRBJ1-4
ASSLLQGVNEKLF
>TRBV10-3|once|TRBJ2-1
AISESGTRSNEQF
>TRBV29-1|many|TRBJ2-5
SVKRQGGMETQY
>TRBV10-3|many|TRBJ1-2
AIRGERRANYGYT
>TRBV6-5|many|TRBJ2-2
ASSDGGEDTGELF
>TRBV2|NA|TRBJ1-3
ASTMDRIGNTIY
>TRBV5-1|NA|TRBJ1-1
ASSAGVPMTEAF
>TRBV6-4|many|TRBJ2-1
ASSDSGGGGNEQF
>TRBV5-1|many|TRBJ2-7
ASSLGAPVPYEQY
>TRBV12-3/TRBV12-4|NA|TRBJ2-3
ASSFGAGEGADTQY
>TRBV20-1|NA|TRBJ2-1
SASFVGQGVNEQF
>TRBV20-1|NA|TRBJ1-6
SARWSSYNSPLH
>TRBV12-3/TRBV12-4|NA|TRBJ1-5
ASSKDRAQGQPQH
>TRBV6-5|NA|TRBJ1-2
ASSYQSGVANYGYT
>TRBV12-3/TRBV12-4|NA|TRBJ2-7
ASSLGGLADHEQY
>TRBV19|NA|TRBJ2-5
ASSIRAGVPREQY
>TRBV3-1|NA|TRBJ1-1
ASSQVGGMNTEAF
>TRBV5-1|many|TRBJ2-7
ASSYSLMSGYEQY
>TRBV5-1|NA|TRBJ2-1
ASSLPSTYNEQF
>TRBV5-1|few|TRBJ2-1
ASSLQGAGNEQF
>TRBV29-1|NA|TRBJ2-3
SVDYGLDTQY
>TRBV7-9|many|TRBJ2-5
ASSLLKETQY
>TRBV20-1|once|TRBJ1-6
SVPDRGSNSPLH
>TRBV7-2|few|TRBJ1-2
ASAEPGPYGYT
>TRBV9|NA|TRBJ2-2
ASTTSVNTGELF
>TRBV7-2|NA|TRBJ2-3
ASRGPQVTQY
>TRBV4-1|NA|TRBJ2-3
ASSQDFGRDDTQY
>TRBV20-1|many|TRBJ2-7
SASAGQFSEAYEQY
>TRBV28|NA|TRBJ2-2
ASAQRIPGELF
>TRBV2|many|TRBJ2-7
ASSAALAGRWAPVYEQY
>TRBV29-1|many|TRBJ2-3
SESGTSDSTDTQY
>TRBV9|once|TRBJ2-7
ASSVGNTPSYEQY
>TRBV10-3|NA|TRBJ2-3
AIGESTDTQY
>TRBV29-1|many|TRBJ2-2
SVDRDNTGELF
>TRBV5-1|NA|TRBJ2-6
ASSPHFSGTNVLT
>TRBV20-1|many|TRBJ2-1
SAPRGGNEQF
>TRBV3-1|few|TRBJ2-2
ASSPGTGGSSGELF
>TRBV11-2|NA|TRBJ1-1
VGSLEVAKNTEAF
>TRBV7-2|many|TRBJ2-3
ASSLPSGTTDTQY
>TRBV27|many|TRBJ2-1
ASSISRGSEQF